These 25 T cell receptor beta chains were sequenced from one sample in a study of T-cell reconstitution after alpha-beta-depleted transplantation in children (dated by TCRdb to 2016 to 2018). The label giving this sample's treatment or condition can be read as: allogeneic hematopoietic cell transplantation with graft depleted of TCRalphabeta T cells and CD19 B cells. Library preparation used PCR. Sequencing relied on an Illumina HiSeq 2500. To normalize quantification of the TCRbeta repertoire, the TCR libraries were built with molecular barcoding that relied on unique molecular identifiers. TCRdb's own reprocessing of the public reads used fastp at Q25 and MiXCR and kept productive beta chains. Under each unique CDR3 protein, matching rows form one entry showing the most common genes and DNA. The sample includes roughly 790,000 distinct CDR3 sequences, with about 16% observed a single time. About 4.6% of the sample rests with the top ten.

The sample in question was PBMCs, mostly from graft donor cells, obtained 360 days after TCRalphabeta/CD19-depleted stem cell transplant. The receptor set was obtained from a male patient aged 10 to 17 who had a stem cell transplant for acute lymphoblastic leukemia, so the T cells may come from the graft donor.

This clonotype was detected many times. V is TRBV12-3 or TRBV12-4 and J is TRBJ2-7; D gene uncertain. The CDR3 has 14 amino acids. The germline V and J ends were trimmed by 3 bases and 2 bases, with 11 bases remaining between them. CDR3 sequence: CASSLGRWAYEQYF. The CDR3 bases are TGTGCCAGCAGTTTGGGCCGGTGGGCCTACGAGCAGTACTTC.

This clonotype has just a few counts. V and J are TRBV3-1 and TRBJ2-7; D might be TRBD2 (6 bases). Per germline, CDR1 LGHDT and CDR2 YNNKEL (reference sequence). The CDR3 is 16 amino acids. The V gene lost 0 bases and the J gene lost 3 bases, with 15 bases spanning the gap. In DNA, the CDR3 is TGTGCCAGCAGCCAAGAACCAGCGGGCTCAGGCTACGAGCAGTACTTC. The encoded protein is CASSQEPAGSGYEQYF.

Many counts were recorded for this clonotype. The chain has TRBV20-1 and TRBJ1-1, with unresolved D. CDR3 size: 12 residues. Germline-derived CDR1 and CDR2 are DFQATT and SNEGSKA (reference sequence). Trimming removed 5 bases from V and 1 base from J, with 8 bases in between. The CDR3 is CSALTENTEAFF. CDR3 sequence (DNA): TGCAGTGCTCTAACAGAGAACACTGAAGCTTTCTTT.

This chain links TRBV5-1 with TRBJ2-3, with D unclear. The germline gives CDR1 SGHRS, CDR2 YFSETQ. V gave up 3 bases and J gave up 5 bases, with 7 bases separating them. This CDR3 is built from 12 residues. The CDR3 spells CASSWNIDTQYF. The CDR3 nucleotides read TGCGCCAGCAGCTGGAACATAGATACGCAGTATTTT.

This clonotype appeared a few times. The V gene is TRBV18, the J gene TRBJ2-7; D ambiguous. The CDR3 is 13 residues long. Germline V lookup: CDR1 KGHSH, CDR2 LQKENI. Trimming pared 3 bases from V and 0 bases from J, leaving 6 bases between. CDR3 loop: CASSPMRSYEQYF. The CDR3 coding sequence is TGTGCCAGCTCACCCATGCGCTCCTACGAGCAGTACTTC.

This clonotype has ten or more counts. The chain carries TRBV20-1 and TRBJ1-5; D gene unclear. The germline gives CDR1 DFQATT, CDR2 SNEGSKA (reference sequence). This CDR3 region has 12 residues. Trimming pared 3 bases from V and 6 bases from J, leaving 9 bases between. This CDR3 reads CSASEGVQPQHF. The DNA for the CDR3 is TGCAGTGCTAGTGAGGGAGTTCAGCCCCAGCATTTT.

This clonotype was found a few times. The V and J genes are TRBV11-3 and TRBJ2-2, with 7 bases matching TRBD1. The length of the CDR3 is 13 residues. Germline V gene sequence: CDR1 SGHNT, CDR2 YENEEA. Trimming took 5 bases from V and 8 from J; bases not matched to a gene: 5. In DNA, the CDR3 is TGTGCCAGCAGCGACAGGGTCTCGGGGGAGCTGTTTTTT. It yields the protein CASSDRVSGELFF.

For the CDR3, the DNA is TGCAGCTCAATTTCGGGGACCCAGTACTTC. The encoded protein is CSSISGTQYF. This chain uses TRBV20-1 with TRBJ2-5; D gene uncertain. From germline, CDR1 is DFQATT and CDR2 SNEGSKA (reference sequence). The CDR3 runs 10 residues.

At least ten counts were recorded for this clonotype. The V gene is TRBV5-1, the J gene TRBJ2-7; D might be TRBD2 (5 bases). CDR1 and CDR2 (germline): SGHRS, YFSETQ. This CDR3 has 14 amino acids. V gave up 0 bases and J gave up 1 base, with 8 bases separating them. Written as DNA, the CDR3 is TGCGCCAGCAGCTTGGGGACTTTATCCTACGAGCAGTACTTC. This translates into CASSLGTLSYEQYF.

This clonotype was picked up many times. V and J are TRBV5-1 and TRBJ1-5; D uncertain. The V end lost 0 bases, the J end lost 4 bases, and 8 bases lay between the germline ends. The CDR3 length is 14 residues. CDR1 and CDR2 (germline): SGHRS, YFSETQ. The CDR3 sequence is CASSLGQPNQPQHF. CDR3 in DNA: TGCGCCAGCAGCTTGGGTCAGCCTAATCAGCCCCAGCATTTT.

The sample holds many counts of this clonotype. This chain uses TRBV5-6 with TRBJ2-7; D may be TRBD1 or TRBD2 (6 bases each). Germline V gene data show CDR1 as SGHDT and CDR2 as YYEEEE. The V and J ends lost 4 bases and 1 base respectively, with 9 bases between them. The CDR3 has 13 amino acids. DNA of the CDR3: TGTGCCAGCAGCGAGGGGGGTTCCTACGAGCAGTACTTC. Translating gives CASSEGGSYEQYF.

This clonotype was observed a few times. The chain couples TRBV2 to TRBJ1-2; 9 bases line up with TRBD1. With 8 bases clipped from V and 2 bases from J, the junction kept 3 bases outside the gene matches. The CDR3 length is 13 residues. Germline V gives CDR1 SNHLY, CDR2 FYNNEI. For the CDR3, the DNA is TGTGCCAGCCAGACAGGGGGAAACTATGGCTACACCTTC. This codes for CASQTGGNYGYTF. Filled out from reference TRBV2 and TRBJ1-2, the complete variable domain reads EPEVTQTPSHQVTQMGQEVILRCVPISNHLYFYWYRQILGQKVEFLVSFYNNEISEKSEIFDDQFSVERPDGSNFTLKIRSTKLEDSAMYFCASQTGGNYGYTFGSGTRLTVV.

The CDR3 coding sequence is TGTGCCAGCACCTCCGGACTCAGCGTAAGCGGGAGGTCATACAATGAGCAGTTCTTC. Protein: CASTSGLSVSGRSYNEQFF. The chain employs TRBV11-1 and TRBJ2-1; 9 bases are shared with TRBD2. Germline assignment: CDR1 SGHAT and CDR2 FQDESV (reference sequence). The CDR3 contains 19 residues. The V and J ends lost 7 bases and 4 bases, in that order; junction bases with no gene match: 20.

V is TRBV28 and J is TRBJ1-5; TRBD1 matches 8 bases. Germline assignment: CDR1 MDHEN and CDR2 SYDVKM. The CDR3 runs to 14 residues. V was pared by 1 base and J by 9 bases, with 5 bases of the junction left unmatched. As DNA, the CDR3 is TGTGCCAGCAGTTTATCAGGGGGCGTGGGGCCCCAGCATTTT. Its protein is CASSLSGGVGPQHF.

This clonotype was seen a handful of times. As DNA, the CDR3 is TGCAGTGCTAGCTCGGGGTTGCCCGGGGAGCTGTTTTTT. Encoded protein: CSASSGLPGELFF. The chain recombines TRBV20-1 with TRBJ2-2, with TRBD2 as a possible D gene (5 bases). The CDR3 runs 13 residues. The V end lost 3 bases, the J end lost 6 bases, and 11 bases lay between the germline ends. Looked up from germline, CDR1 is DFQATT and CDR2 is SNEGSKA (reference sequence).

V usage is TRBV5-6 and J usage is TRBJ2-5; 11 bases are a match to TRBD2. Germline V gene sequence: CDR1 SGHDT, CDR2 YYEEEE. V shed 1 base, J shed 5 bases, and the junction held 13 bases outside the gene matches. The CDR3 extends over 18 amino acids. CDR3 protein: CASSLMVAGGPAGETQYF. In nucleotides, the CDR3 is TGTGCCAGCAGCTTGATGGTAGCGGGAGGGCCGGCGGGCGAGACCCAGTACTTC.

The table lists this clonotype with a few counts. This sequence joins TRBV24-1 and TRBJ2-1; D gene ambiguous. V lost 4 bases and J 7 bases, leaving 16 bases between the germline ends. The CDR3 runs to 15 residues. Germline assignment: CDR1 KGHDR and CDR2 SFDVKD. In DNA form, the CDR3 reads TGTGCCACCAGTGACCTTTCGGGTAGCAGGAATGAGCAGTTCTTC. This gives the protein CATSDLSGSRNEQFF.

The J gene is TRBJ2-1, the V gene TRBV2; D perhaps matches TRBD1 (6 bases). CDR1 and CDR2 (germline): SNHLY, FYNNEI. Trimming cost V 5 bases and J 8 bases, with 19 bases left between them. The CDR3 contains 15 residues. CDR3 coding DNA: TGTGCCAGCAGTCGACAGGCCCGAAGAGGCGATGAGCAGTTCTTC. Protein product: CASSRQARRGDEQFF.

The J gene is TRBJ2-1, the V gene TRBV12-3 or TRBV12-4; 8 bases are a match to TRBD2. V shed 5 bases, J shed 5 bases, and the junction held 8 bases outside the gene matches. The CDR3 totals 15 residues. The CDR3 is CASSLSGTRNNEQFF. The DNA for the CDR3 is TGTGCCAGCAGTCTGTCCGGGACTAGAAACAATGAGCAGTTCTTC.

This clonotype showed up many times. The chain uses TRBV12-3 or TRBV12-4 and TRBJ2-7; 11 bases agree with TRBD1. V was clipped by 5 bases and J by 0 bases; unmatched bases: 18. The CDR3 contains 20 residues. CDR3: CASSTTRDRGKGRYSYEQYF. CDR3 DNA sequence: TGTGCCAGCAGTACCACGAGGGACAGGGGGAAAGGGCGATACTCCTACGAGCAGTACTTC.

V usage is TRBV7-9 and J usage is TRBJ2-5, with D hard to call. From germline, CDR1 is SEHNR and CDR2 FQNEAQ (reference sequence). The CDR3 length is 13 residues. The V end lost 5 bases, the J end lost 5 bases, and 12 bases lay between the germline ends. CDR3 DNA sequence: TGTGCCAGCAGCGACTTCGCCAGGGAGACCCAGTACTTC. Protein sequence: CASSDFARETQYF. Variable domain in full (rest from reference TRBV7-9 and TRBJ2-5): DTGVSQNPRHKITKRGQNVTFRCDPISEHNRLYWYRQTLGQGPEFLTYFQNEAQLEKSRLLSDRFSAERPKGSFSTLEIQRTEQGDSAMYLCASSDFARETQYFGPGTRLLVL.

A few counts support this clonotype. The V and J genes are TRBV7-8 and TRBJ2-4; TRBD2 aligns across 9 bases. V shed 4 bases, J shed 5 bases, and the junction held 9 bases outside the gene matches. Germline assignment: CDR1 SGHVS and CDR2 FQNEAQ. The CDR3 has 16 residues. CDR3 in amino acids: CASSSPTSGIENIQYF. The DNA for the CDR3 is TGTGCCAGCAGCTCCCCGACTAGCGGTATTGAAAACATTCAGTACTTC. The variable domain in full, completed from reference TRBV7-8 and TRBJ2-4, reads GAGVSQSPRYKVAKRGQDVALRCDPISGHVSLFWYQQALGQGPEFLTYFQNEAQLDKSGLPSDRFFAERPEGSVSTLKIQRTQQEDSAVYLCASSSPTSGIENIQYFGAGTRLSVL.

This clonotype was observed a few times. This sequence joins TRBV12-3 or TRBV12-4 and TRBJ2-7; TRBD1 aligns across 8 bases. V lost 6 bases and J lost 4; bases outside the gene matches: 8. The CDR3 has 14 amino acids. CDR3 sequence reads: CASRLTGEGYEQYF. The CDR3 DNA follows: TGTGCCAGCAGACTGACAGGGGAAGGGTACGAGCAGTACTTC.

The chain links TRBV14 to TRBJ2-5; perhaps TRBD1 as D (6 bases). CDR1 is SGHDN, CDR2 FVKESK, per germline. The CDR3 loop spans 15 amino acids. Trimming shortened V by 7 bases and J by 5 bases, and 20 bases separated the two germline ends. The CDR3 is CASTPGTQTVETQYF. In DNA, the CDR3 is TGTGCCAGCACCCCAGGGACACAGACCGTGGAGACCCAGTACTTC.

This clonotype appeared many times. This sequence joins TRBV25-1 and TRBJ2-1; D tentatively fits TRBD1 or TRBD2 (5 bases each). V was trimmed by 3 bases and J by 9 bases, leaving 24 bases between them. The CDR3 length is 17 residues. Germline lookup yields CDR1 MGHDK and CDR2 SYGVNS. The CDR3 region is CASSEPQGSRTSAEQFF. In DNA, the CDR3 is TGTGCCAGCAGTGAGCCCCAGGGATCCCGGACTTCGGCTGAGCAGTTCTTC.